The 20 T cell receptor beta chains in this list originate from one sample, sequenced in a study of T cells in Graves' hyperthyroidism and ophthalmopathy. The source material, RNA transcripts, was used to amplify TCR beta CDR3 regions. During a first-round RT-PCR of the TCR CDR3, the HTBI primer set was used. Each CDR3 protein is one row after TCRdb ran MiXCR on the multiplex PCR reads. The sample includes about 760,000 distinct CDR3 sequences, around a third of them seen just once. Material: blood. These receptor sequences come from a woman in her forties with Graves' hyperthyroidism.

This clonotype was counted only a few times. The V call is TRBV20-1, the J call TRBJ2-7, with 10 bases lining up with TRBD1. In germline, CDR1 is DFQATT, CDR2 SNEGSKA (reference sequence). CDR3 length: 17 amino acids. V gave up 4 bases and J gave up 4 bases; unmatched junction bases: 16. The CDR3: CSATGQGPTRASYEQYF. The DNA of the CDR3 is TGCAGTGCTACGGGACAGGGGCCGACTAGGGCAAGTTACGAGCAGTACTTC.

This clonotype was picked up a small number of times. This CDR3 reads CASTSGGALYEQYF. The CDR3 region has the DNA TGTGCCAGCACCTCGGGGGGGGCTTTGTACGAGCAGTACTTC. The chain couples TRBV6-6 to TRBJ2-7; 8 nucleotides agree with TRBD2. This CDR3 contains 14 residues. From germline, CDR1 is MNHNY and CDR2 SVGAGI (reference sequence). The V segment lost 7 bases and the J segment 4 bases; nucleotides outside the gene matches: 9.

This clonotype showed up many times. This chain joins TRBV20-1 and TRBJ1-6; 9 bases line up with TRBD1. The CDR3 is made up of 16 amino acids. V lost 6 bases and J lost 2; bases outside the gene matches: 8. Germline loops: CDR1 DFQATT, CDR2 SNEGSKA (reference sequence). DNA for the CDR3: TGCAGTGCCCCTACAGGGGGCAGGACCTATAATTCACCCCTCCACTTT. Protein product: CSAPTGGRTYNSPLHF.

The chain has TRBV4-3 and TRBJ2-7; tentatively, D is TRBD1 or TRBD2 (5 bases each). V lost 5 bases and J 6 bases, leaving 14 bases between the germline ends. CDR1 is LGHNA, CDR2 YSLEER, per germline. This CDR3 has 13 amino acids. DNA of the CDR3: TGCGCCAGCAGCAGGGACGGCTTGGTCGAGCAGTACTTC. This translates into CASSRDGLVEQYF.

V usage is TRBV10-2 and J usage is TRBJ2-3; 10 bases fit TRBD1. In germline, CDR1 is WSHSY, CDR2 SAAADI. There are 14 residues in the CDR3. The junction had 1 base not matched to a gene; V was cut back by 2 bases and J by 5 bases. The CDR3 here is CASSEGQGGDTQYF. CDR3 DNA: TGCGCCAGCAGTGAGGGACAGGGGGGAGATACGCAGTATTTT.

The chain has TRBV27 and TRBJ1-3; the match to TRBD1 covers 7 bases. The CDR3 totals 12 residues. V shed 9 bases, J shed 8 bases, and the junction held 7 bases outside the gene matches. In germline, CDR1 is MNHEY, CDR2 SMNVEV (reference sequence). This CDR3 reads CASVGQEDTIYF. Written as DNA, the CDR3 is TGTGCCAGTGTTGGACAGGAGGACACCATATATTTT.

This clonotype turned up a few times. The CDR3 here is CSAQVLSNQPQHF. The DNA for the CDR3 is TGCAGTGCCCAGGTTCTCAGCAATCAGCCCCAGCATTTT. V usage is TRBV20-1 and J usage is TRBJ1-5; no clear D. Germline lookup yields CDR1 DFQATT and CDR2 SNEGSKA (reference sequence). The CDR3 has 13 amino acids. V dropped 6 bases and J dropped 1 base, with 10 bases sitting between them.

This clonotype was seen repeatedly, ten times or more. The V call is TRBV7-3, the J call TRBJ1-1, with 8 bases matching TRBD1. The CDR3 is 15 residues long. CDR1 is SGHTA, CDR2 FQGTGA, per germline. The junction had 13 bases not matched to a gene; V was cut back by 2 bases and J by 11 bases. The CDR3 loop reads CASSLWGQVPSWAFF. The CDR3 DNA reads TGTGCCAGCAGCTTATGGGGACAGGTCCCTTCTTGGGCTTTCTTT. Together with reference TRBV7-3 and TRBJ1-1, the CDR3 gives the full variable domain: GAGVSQTPSNKVTEKGKYVELRCDPISGHTALYWYRQSLGQGPEFLIYFQGTGAADDSGLPNDRFFAVRPEGSVSTLKIQRTERGDSAVYLCASSLWGQVPSWAFFGQGTRLTVV.

This clonotype was seen only a few times. This chain links TRBV5-1 with TRBJ1-2, with D possibly being TRBD1 (6 bases). V was trimmed by 4 bases and J by 3 bases, leaving 16 bases between them. This CDR3 is 15 amino acids long. Germline V gene lookup returns CDR1 SGHRS and CDR2 YFSETQ. CDR3: CASSLTRGADYGYTF. In nucleotides, the CDR3 is TGCGCCAGCAGCCTTACGAGGGGGGCGGACTATGGCTACACCTTC.

This clonotype has more than one count but fewer than ten. The chain is built from TRBV12-3 or TRBV12-4 and TRBJ1-1; 11 bases line up with TRBD1. CDR3 length equals 16 residues. The ends lost 7 bases at V and 0 bases at J; junction bases unmatched: 7. This CDR3 is CASKAGTGGMNTEAFF. The DNA of the CDR3 is TGTGCCAGCAAGGCCGGGACAGGGGGAATGAACACTGAAGCTTTCTTT.

At least ten counts were recorded for this clonotype. The V and J genes are TRBV10-3 and TRBJ1-6, with TRBD1 identical over 9 bases. This CDR3 is built from 15 residues. V lost 2 bases to trimming and J lost 7 bases; unmatched junction nucleotides: 3. Germline values: CDR1 ENHRY, CDR2 SYGVKD. The CDR3 loop is CAISENRGQNSPLHF. CDR3 DNA sequence: TGTGCCATCAGTGAGAACAGGGGGCAAAATTCACCCCTCCACTTT.

This chain joins TRBV9 and TRBJ2-7; TRBD2 might be the D (5 bases). CDR1 is SGDLS and CDR2 is YYNGEE in the germline V gene. Trimming stripped 5 bases from V and 5 bases from J, with 14 bases between. This CDR3 spans 13 amino acids. CDR3 residues: CASSYGAADEQYF. The CDR3 DNA sequence: TGTGCCAGCAGTTACGGAGCGGCGGACGAGCAGTACTTC.

On this clonotype: The junction shows a germline mismatch at one end, possibly a read error. The rearrangement links TRBV6-1 to TRBJ1-1; TRBD1 agrees at 8 bases. CDR3 length: 12 amino acids. Germline assignment: CDR1 MNHNS and CDR2 SASEGT. Here the CDR3 DNA reads TGTGCCAGCAGGGGGACAGGCGGGGCGCTGGACTTT. This sequence encodes CASRGTGGALDF.

This clonotype appeared a few times. V usage is TRBV2 and J usage is TRBJ2-5; 13 bases align to TRBD2. Per the germline V gene, CDR1 is SNHLY and CDR2 is FYNNEI. The CDR3 spans 16 residues. J was trimmed by 5 bases and V by 5 bases; bases with no gene match: 8. The CDR3 bases are TGTGCCAGCAGTCGGCGGACTAGCGGGGGTGGGGAGACCCAGTACTTC. Encoded protein: CASSRRTSGGGETQYF.

The chain uses TRBV7-9 and TRBJ2-3, with 13 positions matching TRBD2. The germline V gene has CDR1 SEHNR and CDR2 FQNEAQ (reference sequence). This CDR3 spans 13 amino acids. CDR3 protein: CGGGTSGTDTQYF. The CDR3 DNA reads as TGTGGCGGCGGGACTAGCGGGACGGATACGCAGTATTTT.

With respect to this clonotype: The CDR3 carries no conserved terminal phenylalanine or tryptophan, so it likely arises from a read error. It is unclear where the CDR3 begins or ends on the DNA, so no DNA is shown, and the CDR3 is as TCRdb lists it. The chain carries TRBV12-3 or TRBV12-4 and TRBJ1-4; TRBD1, the table's D call, was not compared with the DNA. A total of 8 residues make up the CDR3, ends included. Here the CDR3 reads CASRVTGS.

The chain employs TRBV19 and TRBJ1-1; D remains unclear. Trimming removed 3 bases at V and 7 bases at J, with 12 bases between. The CDR3 runs to 13 residues. CDR1 LNHDA and CDR2 SQIVND come from the germline V gene (reference sequence). This CDR3 is CASSIAGPGEAFF. In nucleotides, the CDR3 is TGTGCCAGTAGTATTGCGGGCCCCGGTGAAGCTTTCTTT.

This clonotype was counted at least ten times. This chain uses TRBV19 with TRBJ2-5; the D is unclear. The CDR3 loop spans 14 amino acids. V gave up 6 bases and J gave up 5 bases, with 16 bases separating them. Germline CDR1 and CDR2: LNHDA and SQIVND (reference sequence). Here the CDR3 DNA reads TGTGCCAGTAGCCACGGACCGCTGGCGGAGACCCAGTACTTC. This gives the protein CASSHGPLAETQYF.

In the case of this clonotype: At one end, the junction sequence differs from germline, possibly due to a read error. The chain has TRBV7-9 and TRBJ2-2; a weak D match, TRBD2 (5 bases). The CDR3 covers 13 residues. Germline V gives CDR1 SEHNR, CDR2 FQNEAQ (reference sequence). CDR3 nucleotides: TGTGCCAGCAGCTTTTCCCCCCCCGGGGAGCCGTTTTTT. Translation gives CASSFSPPGEPFF.

Details on this clonotype: Compared with germline, one end of the junction differs, possibly owing to a read error. This chain uses TRBV6-1 with TRBJ1-6; D may be TRBD1 (6 bases). CDR3 length: 15 amino acids. Germline V gene data show CDR1 as MNHNS and CDR2 as SASEGT. DNA for the CDR3: TGTGCCAGCAGCGAAGGGACAAGGCCTAATTCACCCCTCCACTTT. Residues: CASSEGTRPNSPLHF.